These 11 T cell receptor beta chains came from one sample sequenced in a study of blood T cells in healthy people across ages. Then a second PCR, running about 7 to 11 cycles, was carried out with a sample-barcoded 5' primer and a J-beta primer mix. Via MiXCR, TCRdb re-called the 5' RACE reads, giving one row per CDR3 protein. The data show some 860,000 distinct CDR3 sequences, more than 50% seen once. Sequenced input: blood. Receptor source: a man aged 40-49 years in good health.

This clonotype was counted a few times. V usage is TRBV7-2 and J usage is TRBJ2-1; 12 nucleotides line up with TRBD2. CDR1 is SGHTA and CDR2 is FQGNSA in the germline V gene. Unmatched junction bases numbered 5, after V lost 5 bases and J lost 15 bases. The CDR3 spans 12 residues. CDR3 in amino acids: CASSQLAGGWFF. CDR3 nucleotide sequence: TGTGCCAGCAGCCAACTAGCGGGGGGTTGGTTCTTC.

The J gene is TRBJ2-5, the V gene TRBV15; TRBD2 agrees at 10 bases. The CDR3 length is 20 residues. V gave up 0 bases and J gave up 1 base; unmatched junction bases: 14. Germline V gene sequence: CDR1 LNHNV, CDR2 YYDKDF (reference sequence). In DNA, the CDR3 is TGTGCCACCAGCAGAGATCACCCCAGGGTGGTAGCGGGGGGCCAAGAGACCCAGTACTTC. Protein product: CATSRDHPRVVAGGQETQYF.

The CDR3 nucleotides are TGTGCCAGCAGTAAACTCATCTCAAGCACCGGGGAGCTGTTTTTT. Protein sequence: CASSKLISSTGELFF. The chain joins TRBV6-2 or TRBV6-3 to TRBJ2-2; D is undetermined. Per germline, CDR1 MNHEY and CDR2 SVGEGT. This CDR3 has 15 amino acids. Trimming shortened V by 5 bases and J by 4 bases, and 14 bases separated the two germline ends.

This clonotype has more than one count but fewer than ten. The V gene is TRBV27, the J gene TRBJ2-3; TRBD2 agrees at 11 bases. The CDR3 extends over 15 amino acids. Losses at the gene ends were 6 bases for V and 3 bases for J; bases not matched to a gene: 5. CDR1 and CDR2 from the germline V gene are MNHEY and SMNVEV (reference sequence). The CDR3 DNA sequence: TGTGCCAGCAGAACCGGGACTAGCGGAACAGATACGCAGTATTTT. Protein product: CASRTGTSGTDTQYF.

This clonotype was recorded a few times. The rearrangement links TRBV29-1 to TRBJ2-7, with D perhaps matching TRBD1 (5 bases). CDR3 length equals 11 residues. The V gene lost 4 bases and the J gene lost 3 bases, with 7 bases spanning the gap. The germline V gene encodes CDR1 SQVTM and CDR2 ANQGSEA. This CDR3 reads CSVVQGYEQYF. The CDR3 DNA sequence: TGCAGCGTTGTCCAGGGCTACGAGCAGTACTTC.

This chain joins TRBV29-1 and TRBJ1-1; D might be TRBD1 (5 bases). Germline loops: CDR1 SQVTM, CDR2 ANQGSEA. Trimming shortened V by 6 bases and J by 3 bases, and 17 bases separated the two germline ends. This CDR3 contains 14 residues. CDR3 sequence: CSVSRELFDTEAFF. The CDR3 nucleotides are TGCAGCGTGAGCAGGGAGCTATTTGACACTGAAGCTTTCTTT. Full variable domain (missing parts from reference TRBV29-1 and TRBJ1-1): SAVISQKPSRDICQRGTSLTIQCQVDSQVTMMFWYRQQPGQSLTLIATANQGSEATYESGFVIDKFPISRPNLTFSTLTVSNMSPEDSSIYLCSVSRELFDTEAFFGQGTRLTVV.

The chain joins TRBV4-2 to TRBJ1-2; no definite D call. V lost 1 base, J lost 7 bases, and 10 bases lay in between. This CDR3 is 13 amino acids long. The germline gives CDR1 LGHNA, CDR2 YNFKEQ. The CDR3 nucleotides are TGTGCCAGCAGCCAAGTAACAGAGATTGGCTACACCTTC. Translating gives CASSQVTEIGYTF.

The chain's CDR3 is CASSRPVQETQYF. CDR3 bases: TGTGCCAGCAGCCGACCTGTACAAGAGACCCAGTACTTC. The rearrangement joins TRBV7-2 to TRBJ2-5; D uncertain. This CDR3 has 13 amino acids. Germline V gives CDR1 SGHTA, CDR2 FQGNSA. Trimming left V 5 bases short and J 2 bases short, with 9 bases between.

The chain is built from TRBV3-1 and TRBJ2-5; D remains ambiguous. Germline CDR1 reads LGHDT; CDR2 reads YNNKEL (reference sequence). The CDR3 covers 12 residues. Trimming took off 0 bases at V and 7 bases at J, with 6 bases between the two ends. Written as DNA, the CDR3 is TGTGCCAGCAGCCAAGATTGGGCGACCCAGTACTTC. Protein sequence: CASSQDWATQYF.

The chain is built from TRBV6-1 and TRBJ2-2; D is uncertain. Trimming left V 1 base short and J 7 bases short, with 19 bases between. Per the germline V gene, CDR1 is MNHNS and CDR2 is SASEGT. The CDR3 length is 17 residues. CDR3: CASSEGRLPGRDGELFF. The CDR3 region has the DNA TGTGCCAGCAGTGAAGGTCGGCTGCCCGGGCGTGACGGGGAGCTGTTTTTT.

The V and J genes are TRBV5-8 and TRBJ2-7; the match to TRBD2 covers 12 bases. The last part of the DNA fits TRBJ2-5 better; the J call may be wrong. Germline V CDR1 and CDR2: SGHTS, YDEGEE. This CDR3 region has 16 residues. This CDR3 reads CASSLGLAGAEETQYF. The CDR3 nucleotides read TGTGCCAGCAGCTTGGGACTAGCGGGGGCCGAAGAGACCCAGTACTTC.